This TCR beta chain was sequenced in a study of cytotoxic CD8 clonotypes in ibrutinib-treated CLL. Turning to the study itself: Across the patients, 11 were relapsed/refractory, roughly 16 treatment-naive and 17 to 18 IGHV unmutated. Response samples were drawn at a median of about eleven months of treatment, range 6 to 36. Findings and limits, study-wide: Patients showed higher baseline clonality than age-matched healthy donors, and it tracked circulating CD8+ T-cell counts.

Germline V gene sequence: CDR1 PRHDT, CDR2 FYEKMQ (reference sequence). V was shortened by 4 bases and J by 2 bases, with 9 bases between the two germline ends. This CDR3 has 14 amino acids. This table comes from immunoSEQ multiplex PCR, and its TCRdb copy is limited to in-frame clones, with some not included. This sample has hundreds of thousands of clones, with roughly 74% found just once. As input for TCR beta libraries, roughly 2.1 micrograms of genomic DNA came from cryopreserved PBMCs. Points on this clone: Its target is not known.

This specimen was PBMCs, taken after 24 months of ibrutinib treatment. This chain links TRBV13 with TRBJ1-3, with D hard to call. This clonotype originated in a human donor with chronic lymphocytic leukemia. The CDR3 bases are TGTGCCAGCAGCTCCCGGACCGCTGGAAACACCATATATTTT. Translating it yields CASSSRTAGNTIYF.